Listed below are T cell receptor beta chains from one sample, sequenced in a study of blood T cell repertoires in COVID-19. Sequencing used immunoSEQ multiplex PCR; TCRdb keeps in-frame clones, though not all of them. The table has some 420,000 clones, 75% to 90% seen once. Sequencing was done on a sample of PBMCs or T cells enriched from blood (not recorded which). These receptors came from a young man who had recovered from COVID-19. Both conserved end residues are part of each CDR3. The D gene is left open where the match is weak. Where a row states a size, it is once, few, many or the class of an expanded clone; other rows omit it.

CDR3nt: TGTGCTAGTGGTCCGCCTTACAACACAGATACGCAGTATTTT
CDR3aa: CASGPPYNTDTQYF
v_gene: TRBV12-5
d_gene: .
j_gene: TRBJ2-3
abundance: .
len: 14

CDR3nt: TGTGCCAGCAGTGAAGCCGAGCGGGAGGCCACCGGGGAGCTGTTTTTT
CDR3aa: CASSEAEREATGELFF
v_gene: TRBV2
d_gene: TRBD2
j_gene: TRBJ2-2
abundance: .
len: 16

CDR3nt: TGTGCCAGCAGCTTAGGCGGACAAAGAATAGGGGCCCAGCATTTT
CDR3aa: CASSLGGQRIGAQHF
v_gene: TRBV13
d_gene: .
j_gene: TRBJ1-5
abundance: .
len: 15

CDR3nt: TGTGCCAGCAGCGATAGTCTGGATGAAAAACTGTTTTTT
CDR3aa: CASSDSLDEKLFF
v_gene: TRBV5-6
d_gene: .
j_gene: TRBJ1-4
abundance: .
len: 13

CDR3nt: TGTGCCAGCAGCTATGAGCGGGTATACGAGCAGTACTTC
CDR3aa: CASSYERVYEQYF
v_gene: TRBV7-8
d_gene: .
j_gene: TRBJ2-7
abundance: .
len: 13

CDR3nt: TGTGCCAGCAGCATGGACAACCCCAATCAGCCCCAGCATTTT
CDR3aa: CASSMDNPNQPQHF
v_gene: TRBV7-8
d_gene: .
j_gene: TRBJ1-5
abundance: .
len: 14

CDR3nt: TGCGCCAGCAGCCCTCGACCCGCAGGTACCTACAATGAGCAGTTCTTC
CDR3aa: CASSPRPAGTYNEQFF
v_gene: TRBV10-1
d_gene: .
j_gene: TRBJ2-1
abundance: .
len: 16

CDR3nt: TGTGCCAGCAGAATTAGACTCATTTATGGCTACACCTTC
CDR3aa: CASRIRLIYGYTF
v_gene: TRBV6-5
d_gene: .
j_gene: TRBJ1-2
abundance: .
len: 13

CDR3nt: TGCGCACCGTCCCAGCGGAATGAGCAGTTCTTC
CDR3aa: CAPSQRNEQFF
v_gene: TRBV5-1
d_gene: .
j_gene: TRBJ2-1
abundance: once
len: 11

CDR3nt: TGTGCCAGCAGACTCGACAGTTCGGCAGGAAACACCATATATTTT
CDR3aa: CASRLDSSAGNTIYF
v_gene: TRBV6-5
d_gene: .
j_gene: TRBJ1-3
abundance: .
len: 15

CDR3nt: TGTGCCAGCAGTATAGGGACAGGGGCTCCAGATGGCTACACCTTC
CDR3aa: CASSIGTGAPDGYTF
v_gene: TRBV6-5
d_gene: TRBD1
j_gene: TRBJ1-2
abundance: .
len: 15

CDR3nt: TGTGCCAGCAGGCCGGGTGTTGCTAATGAAAAACTGTTTTTT
CDR3aa: CASRPGVANEKLFF
v_gene: TRBV27
d_gene: .
j_gene: TRBJ1-4
abundance: .
len: 14

CDR3nt: TGTGCCAGCAGCTTAGATTCCGGTGGCTACACCTTC
CDR3aa: CASSLDSGGYTF
v_gene: TRBV11-2
d_gene: .
j_gene: TRBJ1-2
abundance: .
len: 12

CDR3nt: TGTGCCAGCAGCCCCACGGGGGGCGCGGGCTACACCTTC
CDR3aa: CASSPTGGAGYTF
v_gene: TRBV3-1/TRBV3-2
d_gene: .
j_gene: TRBJ1-2
abundance: .
len: 13

CDR3nt: TGTGCCAGCAGCCAAGGCGTCCTAATAGCCTCAGATACGCAGTATTTT
CDR3aa: CASSQGVLIASDTQYF
v_gene: TRBV4-2
d_gene: .
j_gene: TRBJ2-3
abundance: .
len: 16

CDR3nt: TGTGCCAGCAGTTTCCCCGGTTGGACGGACGGCGGGGCAGATACGCAGTATTTT
CDR3aa: CASSFPGWTDGGADTQYF
v_gene: TRBV28
d_gene: .
j_gene: TRBJ2-3
abundance: .
len: 18

CDR3nt: TGTGCCAGCAGTGTCCCAGGGAATTCACCCCTCCACTTT
CDR3aa: CASSVPGNSPLHF
v_gene: TRBV25-1
d_gene: .
j_gene: TRBJ1-6
abundance: .
len: 13

CDR3nt: TGCGCCAGCAGTGAGTGGCGGATCCAAGAGACCCAGTACTTC
CDR3aa: CASSEWRIQETQYF
v_gene: TRBV10-2
d_gene: .
j_gene: TRBJ2-5
abundance: .
len: 14